Each of the 9 T cell receptor beta chains below was sequenced from the same sample in a study of identical twins. From the 5' RACE reads, TCRdb called clonotypes with MiXCR, one entry per CDR3 protein. Here the sample spans 1.5 million to 2 million distinct CDR3 sequences, 32% being singletons. Sequenced input: cord blood. The origin of the receptors is a newborn girl in good health.

This clonotype was seen a handful of times. The chain couples TRBV18 to TRBJ1-4; no firm D call. This CDR3 spans 13 amino acids. CDR1 and CDR2 from the germline V gene are KGHSH and LQKENI. The germline V and J ends were trimmed by 1 base and 7 bases, with 7 bases remaining between them. CDR3 loop: CASSPQGSEKLFF. In DNA, the CDR3 is TGTGCCAGCTCACCACAGGGTAGTGAAAAACTGTTTTTT.

This clonotype was seen more than once but under ten times. The CDR3 sequence: CASSLSPGGGSHIQYF. The CDR3 DNA reads TGTGCCAGCAGTTTAAGCCCTGGGGGAGGTAGTCACATTCAGTACTTC. The chain has TRBV27 and TRBJ2-4, with D possibly matching TRBD2 (6 bases). The CDR3 is 16 amino acids. V lost 2 bases, J lost 8 bases, and 19 bases lay in between. Looked up from germline, CDR1 is MNHEY and CDR2 is SMNVEV (reference sequence).

This clonotype showed up many times. The chain joins TRBV5-1 to TRBJ1-5, with 10 bases that match TRBD1. The CDR3 covers 15 residues. The trim removed 4 bases at V and 4 bases at J, leaving 5 bases unmatched. The germline V gene has CDR1 SGHRS and CDR2 YFSETQ. The CDR3 nucleotides read TGCGCCAGCAGCCCTTGGACAGGGGGGAATCAGCCCCAGCATTTT. Its protein is CASSPWTGGNQPQHF. Full variable domain (outside the CDR3, taken from reference TRBV5-1 and TRBJ1-5): KAGVTQTPRYLIKTRGQQVTLSCSPISGHRSVSWYQQTPGQGLQFLFEYFSETQRNKGNFPGRFSGRQFSNSRSEMNVSTLELGDSALYLCASSPWTGGNQPQHFGDGTRLSIL.

The chain uses TRBV6-1 and TRBJ1-6; D is undetermined. Trimming stripped 6 bases from V and 4 bases from J, with 19 bases between. From germline, CDR1 is MNHNS and CDR2 SASEGT. CDR3 length: 17 residues. CDR3 coding DNA: TGTGCCAGCAGACCTGGAGGGTTTTGGGGATATAATTCACCCCTCCACTTT. As protein: CASRPGGFWGYNSPLHF.

The CDR3 here is CATSDLGTQGDTQYF. The CDR3 DNA sequence: TGTGCCACCAGTGATTTAGGGACGCAGGGAGATACGCAGTATTTT. The genes are TRBV24-1 and TRBJ2-3, with D perhaps given as TRBD1 or TRBD2 (5 bases each). V shed 1 base and J shed 5 bases, with 12 bases lying between them. This CDR3 contains 15 residues. Germline V lookup: CDR1 KGHDR, CDR2 SFDVKD.

V is TRBV2 and J is TRBJ2-5, with 12 bases that match TRBD2. Trimming removed 5 bases from V and 4 bases from J; junction bases left unmatched: 8. The germline V gene has CDR1 SNHLY and CDR2 FYNNEI. This CDR3 contains 16 residues. CDR3 sequence (DNA): TGTGCCAGCAGTCGCCGACTAGCGGGGGTCTTAGAGACCCAGTACTTC. Translation: CASSRRLAGVLETQYF.

The chain uses TRBV27 and TRBJ1-2, with D perhaps matching TRBD1 (5 bases). Germline CDR1 and CDR2: MNHEY and SMNVEV (reference sequence). V lost 0 bases and J lost 7, with 18 bases in between. The CDR3 covers 16 residues. The CDR3 region is CASSLSRGGPVSGYTF. As DNA, the CDR3 is TGTGCCAGCAGTTTATCGCGGGGGGGACCGGTATCTGGCTACACCTTC.

This clonotype was seen only once. The chain has TRBV2 and TRBJ2-1; no definite D call. The CDR3 covers 13 residues. The ends were cut back, 11 bases at V and 7 bases at J, with 18 bases in the middle. Germline V CDR1 and CDR2: SNHLY, FYNNEI. The CDR3 DNA is TGTGCCGGAGCGCGACTCCCGAAAAATGAGCAGTTCTTC. Its translation is CAGARLPKNEQFF.

This clonotype has just a few counts. This chain links TRBV7-9 with TRBJ1-2; D gene unclear. V was shortened by 3 bases and J by 5 bases, with 7 bases between the two germline ends. Germline V gene sequence: CDR1 SEHNR, CDR2 FQNEAQ (reference sequence). The CDR3 is 12 amino acids. CDR3 in amino acids: CASSLFSYGYTF. As DNA, the CDR3 is TGTGCCAGCAGCTTGTTCTCTTATGGCTACACCTTC.